This record looks at one T cell receptor beta chain sequence and its context. This table comes from immunoSEQ multiplex PCR, and its TCRdb copy is limited to in-frame clones, with some not included. The sample carries hundreds of thousands of clones, roughly 86% recorded once. V dropped 1 base and J dropped 0; count of bases not matched to a gene: 3. CDR1 is SGHTA and CDR2 is FQGNSA in the germline V gene. This CDR3 comprises 15 residues. The data originate from a study of shared T cell receptors in the human thymus. The same sample was also studied in work on human thymus T cells. This second study says: Donors were healthy Finnish babies undergoing corrective operations for congenital heart defects. Corrective heart surgery yielded resections, and these provided the thymus tissue. An apparent bias in V and J gene usage was seen in thymic and blood repertoires. Unrelated individuals had highly overlapping thymic repertoires, as reported in related research.

Input material: thymocytes. The V call is TRBV7-2, the J call TRBJ2-7; 7 positions agree with TRBD1. This receptor was taken from a boy under three years old with a congenital heart defect. CDR3 amino acids: CASSLEGASSYEQYF. In DNA, the CDR3 is TGTGCCAGCAGCTTAGAGGGGGCCTCCTCCTACGAGCAGTACTTC.